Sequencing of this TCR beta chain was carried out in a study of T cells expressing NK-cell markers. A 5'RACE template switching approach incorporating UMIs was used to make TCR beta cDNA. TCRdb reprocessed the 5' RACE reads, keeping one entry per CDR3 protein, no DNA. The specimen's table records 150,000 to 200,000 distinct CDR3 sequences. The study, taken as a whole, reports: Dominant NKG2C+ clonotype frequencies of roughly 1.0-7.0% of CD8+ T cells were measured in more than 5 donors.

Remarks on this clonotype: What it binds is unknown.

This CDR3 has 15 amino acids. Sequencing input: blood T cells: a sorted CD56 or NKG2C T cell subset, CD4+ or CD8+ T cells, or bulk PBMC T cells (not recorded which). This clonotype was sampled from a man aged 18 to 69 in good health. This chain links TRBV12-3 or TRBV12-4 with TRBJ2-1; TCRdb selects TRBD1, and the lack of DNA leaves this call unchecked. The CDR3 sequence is CASSLGGQHNNEQFF.